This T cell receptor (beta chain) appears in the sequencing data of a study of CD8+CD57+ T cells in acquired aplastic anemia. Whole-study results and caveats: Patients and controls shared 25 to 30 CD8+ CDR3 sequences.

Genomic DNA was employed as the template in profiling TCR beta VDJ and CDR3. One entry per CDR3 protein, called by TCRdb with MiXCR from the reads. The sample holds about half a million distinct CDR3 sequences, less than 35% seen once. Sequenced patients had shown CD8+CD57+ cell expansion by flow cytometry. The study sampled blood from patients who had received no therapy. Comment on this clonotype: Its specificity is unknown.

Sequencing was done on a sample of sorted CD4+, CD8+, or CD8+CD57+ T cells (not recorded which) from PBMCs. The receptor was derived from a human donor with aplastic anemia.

This CDR3 is CASSPGVASYEQYF. CDR3 sequence (DNA): TGTGCCAGCTCACCCGGGGTAGCCTCCTACGAGCAGTACTTC. This chain uses TRBV18 with TRBJ2-7; TRBD2 is a possible D gene (5 bases). The CDR3 is made up of 14 amino acids. V was clipped by 3 bases and J by 0 bases, with 9 bases between them. Per the germline V gene, CDR1 is KGHSH and CDR2 is LQKENI.